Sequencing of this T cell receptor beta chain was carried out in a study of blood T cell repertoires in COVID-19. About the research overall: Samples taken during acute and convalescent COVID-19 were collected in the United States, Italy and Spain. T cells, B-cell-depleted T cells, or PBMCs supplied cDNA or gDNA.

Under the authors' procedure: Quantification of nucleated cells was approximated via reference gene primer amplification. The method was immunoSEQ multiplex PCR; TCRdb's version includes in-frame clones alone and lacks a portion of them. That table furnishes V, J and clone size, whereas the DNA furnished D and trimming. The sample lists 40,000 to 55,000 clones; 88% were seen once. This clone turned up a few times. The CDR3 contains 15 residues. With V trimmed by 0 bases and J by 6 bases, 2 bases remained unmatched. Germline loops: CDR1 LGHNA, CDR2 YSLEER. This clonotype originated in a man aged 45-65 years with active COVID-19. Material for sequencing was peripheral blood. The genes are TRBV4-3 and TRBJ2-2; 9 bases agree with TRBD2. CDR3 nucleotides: TGCGCCAGCAGCCAAGATAGCGGGAGTGCCGGGGAGCTGTTTTTT. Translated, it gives CASSQDSGSAGELFF.